This T cell receptor beta chain is drawn from a study of human T cells and chemical hapten exposure. Looked up from germline, CDR1 is MDHEN and CDR2 is SYDVKM. This CDR3 comprises 17 residues. V lost 6 bases to trimming and J lost 4 bases; unmatched junction nucleotides: 13. Points on this clonotype: Its antigen is undetermined.

Treatment indicated: therapeutic diphenylcyclopropenone sensitization with weekly scalp DPC. Drawing of blood took place ahead of applying each patch test. During construction of the library, unique molecular identifiers were attached to individual cDNA molecules for quantitative, reproducible TCR counting. TCRdb fed the reads into MiXCR, producing one record per CDR3 protein. The sample carries 500 to 700 distinct CDR3 sequences, just over 65% recorded once. Overall study findings and caveats: It was expanded TCRs that formed significantly more large CDR3 similarity clusters than controls did.

The source was whole blood, collected before DPC sensitization or 2, 6, or about 24 weeks after (not recorded which). The clonotype comes from an adult with alopecia areata. Some clones in this sample may be carry-over from other donors' samples. This table probably holds off-target reads from a library built for another chain. V is TRBV28 and J is TRBJ2-1, with 9 bases aligning to TRBD1. The CDR3 nucleotides are TGTGCCAGCAGCCCTCGACGGACAGGGGTTCCTTACAATGAGCAGTTCTTC. As protein: CASSPRRTGVPYNEQFF.